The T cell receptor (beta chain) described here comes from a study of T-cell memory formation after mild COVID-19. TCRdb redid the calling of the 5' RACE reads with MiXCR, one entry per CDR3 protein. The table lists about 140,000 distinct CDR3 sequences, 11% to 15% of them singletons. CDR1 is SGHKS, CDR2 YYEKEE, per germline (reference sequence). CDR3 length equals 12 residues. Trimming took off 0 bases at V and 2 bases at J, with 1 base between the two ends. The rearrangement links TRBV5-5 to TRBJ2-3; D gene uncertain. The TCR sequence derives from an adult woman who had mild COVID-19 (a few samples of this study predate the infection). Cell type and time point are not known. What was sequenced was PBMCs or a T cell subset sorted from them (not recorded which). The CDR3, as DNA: TGTGCCAGCAGCTTGGACACAGATACGCAGTATTTT. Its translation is CASSLDTDTQYF.